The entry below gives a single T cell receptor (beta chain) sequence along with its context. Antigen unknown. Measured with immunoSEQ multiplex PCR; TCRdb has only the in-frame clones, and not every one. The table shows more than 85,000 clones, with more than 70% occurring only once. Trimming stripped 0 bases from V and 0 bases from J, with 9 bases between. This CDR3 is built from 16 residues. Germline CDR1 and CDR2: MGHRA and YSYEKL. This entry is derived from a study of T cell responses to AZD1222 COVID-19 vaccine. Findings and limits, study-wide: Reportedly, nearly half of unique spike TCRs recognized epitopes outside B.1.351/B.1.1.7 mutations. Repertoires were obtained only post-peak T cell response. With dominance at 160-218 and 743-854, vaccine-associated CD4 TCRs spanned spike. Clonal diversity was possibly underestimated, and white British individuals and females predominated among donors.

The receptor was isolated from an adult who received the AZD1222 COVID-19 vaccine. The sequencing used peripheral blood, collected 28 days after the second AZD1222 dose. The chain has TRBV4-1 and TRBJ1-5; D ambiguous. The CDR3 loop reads CASSQDPGLSNQPQHF. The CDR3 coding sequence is TGCGCCAGCAGCCAAGATCCCGGGCTTAGCAATCAGCCCCAGCATTTT.